A selection of T cell receptor beta chains follows, all from one sample in a study of blood T cell repertoires in COVID-19. The protocol was immunoSEQ multiplex PCR, while the TCRdb copy is restricted to in-frame clones and leaves out a portion. The repertoire holds tens of thousands of clones, 80% to 90% seen once, with approximately 6.3% in the top ten. Source material: peripheral blood. These receptors were collected from a man between 45 and 60 years old with active COVID-19. CDR3s include the opening cysteine and the closing phenylalanine or tryptophan. Each record gives: V gene, J gene, D gene, clone size, CDR3 protein, CDR3 DNA. The D gene is left open where the match is weak. Rows may omit the clone size; those that give it use once, few, many or a size class.

TRBV27	TRBJ2-7	-	-	CASSLDGAAYEQYF	TGTGCCAGCAGTTTAGATGGGGCTGCCTACGAGCAGTACTTC
TRBV28	TRBJ1-1	TRBD1	-	CASSLSGYRGLDTEAFF	TGTGCCAGCAGTTTGTCGGGTTACAGGGGGCTGGACACTGAAGCTTTCTTT
TRBV19	TRBJ1-1	TRBD1	-	CASRDRGRKNTEAFF	TGTGCCAGTAGAGACAGGGGCCGCAAGAACACTGAAGCTTTCTTT
TRBV7-6	TRBJ1-1	-	-	CASSSGGAPNTEAFF	TGTGCCAGCAGTTCGGGCGGGGCCCCCAACACTGAAGCTTTCTTT
TRBV15	TRBJ2-4	-	-	CATSRDQLTQGQYF	TGTGCCACCAGCAGAGATCAGCTCACACAGGGCCAGTACTTC
TRBV4-2	TRBJ2-5	TRBD1	-	CASSQERTGEETQYF	TGTGCCAGCAGCCAAGAAAGGACAGGGGAAGAGACCCAGTACTTC
TRBV6-5	TRBJ1-3	-	-	CASQGFGNTIYF	TGTGCCAGCCAGGGGTTTGGAAACACCATATATTTT
TRBV24-1	TRBJ1-2	-	-	CATSDRSSTLSYGYTF	TGTGCCACCAGTGATCGATCATCTACCCTCTCCTATGGCTACACCTTC
TRBV6-1	TRBJ1-5	-	many	CASSEPRVPLGPQHF	TGTGCCAGCAGTGAACCCCGGGTCCCCTTGGGGCCCCAGCATTTT
TRBV3-1/TRBV3-2	TRBJ2-2	TRBD2	-	CASSGGLAVTGELFF	TGTGCCAGCAGTGGGGGACTAGCGGTTACCGGGGAGCTGTTTTTT
TRBV4-1	TRBJ2-6	TRBD2	-	CASSQGLAGASRGANVLTF	TGCGCCAGCAGCCAAGGACTAGCGGGGGCCTCCCGAGGAGCCAACGTCCTGACTTTC
TRBV5-1	TRBJ2-6	TRBD2	-	CASSLPGGGANVLTF	TGCGCCAGCAGCTTGCCGGGGGGAGGGGCCAACGTCCTGACTTTC
TRBV12-3/TRBV12-4	TRBJ1-1	-	once	CASSFTAYTEAFF	TGTGCCAGCAGTTTTACAGCTTATACTGAAGCTTTCTTT
TRBV7-2	TRBJ1-5	-	-	CASSLGLNSNQPQHF	TGTGCCAGCAGCTTAGGACTGAATAGCAATCAGCCCCAGCATTTT
TRBV19	TRBJ2-1	TRBD2	-	CASSIGGRVGNEQFF	TGTGCCAGTAGTATTGGCGGGAGAGTCGGCAATGAGCAGTTCTTC
TRBV19	TRBJ1-4	TRBD1	-	CATSDRGRVEKLFF	TGTGCCACCTCCGACAGGGGGCGGGTTGAAAAACTGTTTTTT
TRBV30	TRBJ1-6	-	-	CAWSGRTRMNSPLHF	TGTGCCTGGAGCGGGCGGACACGGATGAATTCACCCCTCCACTTT
TRBV18	TRBJ1-2	-	once	CASSTSDTAGYTF	TGTGCCAGCTCAACCTCGGACACGGCTGGCTACACCTTC
TRBV27	TRBJ1-2	TRBD1	-	CASSFLTAYRGRERHGYTF	TGTGCCAGCAGTTTCCTCACTGCCTACAGGGGGCGCGAGCGACATGGCTACACCTTC
TRBV28	TRBJ1-2	TRBD1	-	CASSPPGQGYYGYTF	TGTGCCAGCAGCCCCCCCGGACAGGGGTACTATGGCTACACCTTC
TRBV6-6	TRBJ2-7	TRBD1	-	CASSRSGQTYEQYF	TGTGCCAGCAGCCGCTCGGGACAGACCTACGAGCAGTACTTC
TRBV12-5	TRBJ2-3	TRBD2	-	CASGLTRTGTSGTDTQYF	TGTGCTAGTGGTTTGACCCGAACGGGGACTAGCGGCACAGATACGCAGTATTTT
TRBV7-3	TRBJ1-2	-	-	CASSLSALGTDGYTF	TGTGCCAGCAGCTTATCAGCTCTGGGGACTGATGGCTACACCTTC
TRBV6-5	TRBJ1-1	TRBD1	-	CASSTGQGRAFF	TGTGCCAGCAGTACGGGACAGGGGCGGGCTTTCTTT
TRBV6-5	TRBJ2-7	TRBD1	-	CASSYGGQGPYEQYF	TGTGCCAGCAGTTACGGGGGACAGGGACCCTACGAGCAGTACTTC
TRBV19	TRBJ2-3	-	few	CASSIEGAGRGFSTDTQYF	TGTGCCAGTAGTATAGAGGGGGCAGGGAGGGGCTTTAGCACAGATACGCAGTATTTT
TRBV6-8	TRBJ1-5	-	-	CASSYAGRRQPQHF	TGTGCCAGCAGTTACGCGGGGAGACGACAGCCCCAGCATTTT
TRBV11-2	TRBJ2-2	TRBD2	-	CASTTPGLAGGLGELFF	TGTGCCAGCACCACTCCGGGACTAGCGGGGGGGCTCGGGGAGCTGTTTTTT
TRBV7-2	TRBJ2-2	TRBD2	-	CASSFGAGTGELFF	TGTGCCAGCAGCTTTGGAGCGGGGACCGGGGAGCTGTTTTTT
TRBV4-2	TRBJ2-2	TRBD2	-	CASSPSGLAGGPGTGELFF	TGTGCCAGCAGCCCCTCGGGACTAGCGGGAGGGCCTGGGACCGGGGAGCTGTTTTTT
TRBV7-2	TRBJ2-7	-	-	CASSLPTLSYEQYF	TGTGCCAGCAGCCTTCCGACATTATCCTACGAGCAGTACTTC
TRBV5-5	TRBJ2-7	TRBD1	-	CASSLDRGGYEQYF	TGTGCCAGCAGCTTAGACAGGGGTGGCTACGAGCAGTACTTC
TRBV14	TRBJ1-3	-	-	CASSQEIADIRNTIYF	TGTGCCAGCAGCCAAGAAATCGCGGACATCCGAAACACCATATATTTT
TRBV5-1	TRBJ2-6	-	-	CASKGYSGANVLTF	TGCGCCAGCAAGGGGTACTCTGGGGCCAACGTCCTGACTTTC
TRBV5-1	TRBJ2-2	TRBD2	-	CASSTLAATEGGELFF	TGCGCCAGCAGCACACTAGCGGCCACAGAAGGCGGGGAGCTGTTTTTT
TRBV7-6	TRBJ2-1	-	-	CASSSSGAGWSYNEQFF	TGTGCCAGCAGCTCATCAGGGGCTGGTTGGTCCTACAATGAGCAGTTCTTC
TRBV30	TRBJ1-2	-	few	CAWSTIPNYGYTF	TGTGCCTGGAGTACTATACCCAACTATGGCTACACCTTC
TRBV30	TRBJ2-3	-	-	CAWSGAGLFTDTQYF	TGTGCCTGGAGTGGGGCAGGCCTTTTCACAGATACGCAGTATTTT
TRBV19	TRBJ2-3	-	-	CASKRVGGDGDTQYF	TGTGCCAGTAAGAGGGTAGGAGGGGATGGAGATACGCAGTATTTT
TRBV7-9	TRBJ2-1	-	-	CASSPGSGRYNEQFF	TGTGCCAGCAGTCCGGGATCCGGCCGTTACAATGAGCAGTTCTTC
TRBV5-4	TRBJ2-7	-	-	CASSLTGSYEQYF	TGTGCCAGCAGCTTAACAGGGTCCTACGAGCAGTACTTC
TRBV18	TRBJ2-3	-	-	CASSRLDADTQYF	TGTGCCAGCTCACGACTAGATGCCGATACGCAGTATTTT
TRBV3-1/TRBV3-2	TRBJ2-5	-	once	CASSRSLEQETQYF	TGTGCCAGCAGCCGGAGCTTGGAGCAAGAGACCCAGTACTTC
TRBV7-2	TRBJ1-1	-	-	CASSSVPRVTEAFF	TGTGCCAGCAGCTCAGTGCCTCGGGTCACTGAAGCTTTCTTT
TRBV6-5	TRBJ2-2	-	-	CASSLGSTGELFF	TGTGCCAGCAGCTTGGGCTCCACCGGGGAGCTGTTTTTT
TRBV28	TRBJ1-1	-	-	CASSLWGGRYRVEAFF	TGTGCCAGCAGTTTATGGGGAGGCCGTTATAGGGTTGAAGCTTTCTTT
TRBV2	TRBJ1-6	-	few	CASRGATRSPLHF	TGTGCCAGCCGGGGGGCGACTCGATCACCCCTCCACTTT
TRBV5-5	TRBJ1-5	-	few	CASSLQGWGNQPQHF	TGTGCCAGCAGTTTACAGGGATGGGGCAATCAGCCCCAGCATTTT
TRBV6-2/TRBV6-3	TRBJ1-2	-	-	CASSYRLGAYGYTF	TGTGCCAGCAGTTACCGGTTGGGGGCCTATGGCTACACCTTC
TRBV5-1	TRBJ2-5	TRBD2	-	CASSLGGLLETQYF	TGCGCCAGCAGCTTGGGGGGACTACTGGAGACCCAGTACTTC
TRBV12-3/TRBV12-4	TRBJ2-7	-	-	CASSYNTGEQYF	TGTGCCAGCAGTTATAATACTGGCGAGCAGTACTTC